The clone carrying this TCR beta chain was seen at least ten times. This entry belongs to a study of blood T cell repertoires in COVID-19. Study-level background: There were acute and convalescent COVID-19 samples, and they came from the United States, Italy and Spain. The analysed material was cDNA or gDNA that came from T cells, B-cell-depleted T cells, or PBMCs.

CDR1 is LGHNA, CDR2 YSLEER, per germline. Deletions cut 3 bases from V and 7 bases from J, with 15 bases between. The CDR3 extends over 14 amino acids. A Seattle source enrolled patients during active infection and followed them longitudinally. Clones were read by immunoSEQ multiplex PCR, and TCRdb kept only the in-frame ones, dropping some. This table holds fewer than 350,000 clones, approximately 88% found once. This receptor was identified in a man younger than 45 with COVID-19, enrolled during active disease. The chain links TRBV4-3 to TRBJ1-1, with a possible D match to TRBD1 (5 bases). Sequences were obtained from peripheral blood. The CDR3 is CASSQGGSLFEAFF. In nucleotides, the CDR3 is TGCGCCAGCAGCCAGGGGGGTTCCCTGTTTGAAGCTTTCTTT.